The 19 T cell receptor beta chains reported below all come from one sample, sequenced in a study of blood T cell repertoires in COVID-19 (dated by TCRdb to the early 2020s). Receptors were amplified or captured by the immunoSEQ multiplex PCR assay. TCRdb obtained this table from immuneACCESS and retained in-frame rearrangements with V and J assigned. These tables miss some clones; where compared with another copy, unresolved V genes account for less than half of the shortfall, and the remainder is unexplained. The sample includes about 170,000 clones, with around 81% observed a single time. The ten biggest clones cover 11% of the sample. Material: peripheral blood. The receptors here all came from a man aged 65 to 85 with active or convalescent COVID-19.

V and J are TRBV29-1 and TRBJ2-3; 8 bases agree with TRBD1. With 4 bases clipped from V and 4 bases from J, the junction kept 4 bases outside the gene matches. The germline V gene encodes CDR1 SQVTM and CDR2 ANQGSEA. The CDR3 is made up of 13 amino acids. The CDR3 region is CSVVRGQADTQYF. CDR3 DNA: TGCAGCGTTGTAAGGGGACAGGCAGATACGCAGTATTTT.

This rearrangement joins TRBV29-1 to TRBJ1-1, with D possibly being TRBD1 (5 bases). V was clipped by 4 bases and J by 8 bases, with 14 bases between them. CDR1 is SQVTM, CDR2 ANQGSEA, per germline. The CDR3 runs 12 residues. The CDR3, as DNA: TGCAGCGTTGGGGGGGGTGGCAGAGAAGCTTTCTTT. Protein product: CSVGGGGREAFF. Together with reference TRBV29-1 and TRBJ1-1, the CDR3 gives the full variable domain: SAVISQKPSRDICQRGTSLTIQCQVDSQVTMMFWYRQQPGQSLTLIATANQGSEATYESGFVIDKFPISRPNLTFSTLTVSNMSPEDSSIYLCSVGGGGREAFFGQGTRLTVV.

The chain is built from TRBV6-5 and TRBJ1-2; 8 bases match TRBD1. The germline CDR1 and CDR2 sequences are MNHEY and SVGAGI. The CDR3 length is 15 residues. With V trimmed by 6 bases and J by 2 bases, 8 bases remained unmatched. The CDR3 DNA reads TGTGCCAGCAGACTCGACAGGGGTTTCAACTATGGCTACACCTTC. Amino acid sequence: CASRLDRGFNYGYTF.

V is TRBV18 and J is TRBJ1-1, with TRBD1 as a possible D gene (5 bases). This CDR3 has 14 residues. CDR1 and CDR2 (germline): KGHSH, LQKENI. Trimming shortened V by 4 bases and J by 3 bases, and 12 bases separated the two germline ends. For the CDR3, the DNA is TGTGCCAGCTCACTCCACGGGGGAGACACTGAAGCTTTCTTT. This codes for CASSLHGGDTEAFF.

This clone was seen just once. The chain recombines TRBV4-1 with TRBJ2-1; 7 bases match TRBD2. V was clipped by 1 base and J by 7 bases; unmatched bases: 10. Germline V gene sequence: CDR1 MGHRA, CDR2 YSYEKL. The CDR3 is made up of 16 amino acids. The CDR3 reads CASSQVQAGLGNEQFF. The CDR3 DNA is TGCGCCAGCAGCCAAGTACAAGCGGGATTAGGAAATGAGCAGTTCTTC.

V usage is TRBV6-1 and J usage is TRBJ1-5; D perhaps matches TRBD1 (6 bases). Trimming took 2 bases from V and 1 from J, leaving 9 bases between them. The CDR3 length is 15 residues. Per germline, CDR1 MNHNS and CDR2 SASEGT. Here the CDR3 reads CASSENRASNQPQHF. CDR3 nucleotides: TGTGCCAGCAGTGAAAACAGGGCCAGCAATCAGCCCCAGCATTTT.

This sequence joins TRBV29-1 and TRBJ1-1; the D gene is possibly TRBD1 (5 bases). Trimming pared 4 bases from V and 0 bases from J, leaving 12 bases between. CDR3 length: 14 residues. CDR1 SQVTM and CDR2 ANQGSEA come from the germline V gene. The chain's CDR3 is CSVVGALMNTEAFF. CDR3 coding DNA: TGCAGCGTTGTAGGGGCACTAATGAACACTGAAGCTTTCTTT.

The rearrangement joins TRBV29-1 to TRBJ1-1; 7 bases map to TRBD1. The CDR3 loop spans 12 amino acids. Germline values: CDR1 SQVTM, CDR2 ANQGSEA. CDR3 in DNA: TGCATCGACAGGGCGCCGAACACTGAAGCTTTCTTT. It translates to CIDRAPNTEAFF.

This rearrangement joins TRBV27 to TRBJ2-5; unclear D gene. The V and J ends lost 1 base and 2 bases respectively, with 8 bases between them. Germline assignment: CDR1 MNHEY and CDR2 SMNVEV (reference sequence). The CDR3 is made up of 14 amino acids. The CDR3 DNA is TGTGCCAGCAGTTTATACCCTCAGCAAGAGACCCAGTACTTC. It yields the protein CASSLYPQQETQYF.

The rearrangement uses TRBV15 and TRBJ1-2; 7 nucleotides agree with TRBD1. This CDR3 is 16 amino acids long. V lost 0 bases, J lost 5 bases, and 9 bases stayed unmatched. CDR1 is LNHNV and CDR2 is YYDKDF in the germline V gene (reference sequence). The CDR3 reads CATSRDGTGVGYGYTF. DNA of the CDR3: TGTGCCACCAGCAGAGATGGAACAGGGGTGGGGTATGGCTACACCTTC.

The chain employs TRBV5-1 and TRBJ1-2; 7 positions agree with TRBD1. From germline, CDR1 is SGHRS and CDR2 YFSETQ. CDR3 length equals 14 residues. V lost 5 bases, J lost 6 bases, and 10 bases stayed unmatched. CDR3 nucleotide sequence: TGCGCCAGCAGTTTATACGGGACAGAAGATGGCTACACCTTC. Translating gives CASSLYGTEDGYTF.

The chain carries TRBV29-1 and TRBJ1-1; weak D call: TRBD1 (6 bases). Germline values: CDR1 SQVTM, CDR2 ANQGSEA. The CDR3 is made up of 13 amino acids. V was trimmed by 7 bases and J by 1 base, leaving 13 bases between them. CDR3 sequence reads: CSAERGQNTEAFF. Written as DNA, the CDR3 is TGCAGCGCCGAGCGGGGACAGAACACTGAAGCTTTCTTT.

This clone was seen once. This chain joins TRBV7-6 and TRBJ2-1; 11 nucleotides line up with TRBD2. Germline CDR1 is SGHVS and CDR2 is FNYEAQ. This CDR3 is built from 19 residues. Trimming cost V 2 bases and J 0 bases; bases outside gene matches: 9. CDR3 region: CASSLLAGGFSSSYNEQFF. As DNA, the CDR3 is TGTGCCAGCAGCTTACTAGCGGGAGGCTTCTCGAGCTCCTACAATGAGCAGTTCTTC. Full variable domain (remainder filled in from reference TRBV7-6 and TRBJ2-1): GAGVSQSPRYKVTKRGQDVALRCDPISGHVSLYWYRQALGQGPEFLTYFNYEAQQDKSGLPNDRFSAERPEGSISTLTIQRTEQRDSAMYRCASSLLAGGFSSSYNEQFFGPGTRLTVL.

This clone was recorded once. The chain uses TRBV5-5 and TRBJ2-3; maybe TRBD2 (6 bases). The germline V gene has CDR1 SGHKS and CDR2 YYEKEE (reference sequence). This CDR3 is built from 18 residues. V was pared by 0 bases and J by 4 bases, with 21 bases between. This chain's CDR3 is CASSLVRGAQLPSDTQYF. The CDR3, as DNA: TGTGCCAGCAGCTTGGTGCGGGGAGCTCAACTCCCCTCAGATACGCAGTATTTT.

This chain connects TRBV7-9 to TRBJ1-1, with TRBD1 matching over 7 bases. The CDR3 is 15 amino acids. V shed 4 bases, J shed 11 bases, and the junction held 16 bases outside the gene matches. Germline-derived CDR1 and CDR2 are SEHNR and FQNEAQ (reference sequence). CDR3 sequence (DNA): TGTGCCAGCAGCTCACAACCCCGGGACAGTGGTGGGGCTTTCTTT. It translates to CASSSQPRDSGGAFF.

The chain links TRBV4-1 to TRBJ1-2; 7 bases align to TRBD1. Per the germline V gene, CDR1 is MGHRA and CDR2 is YSYEKL. The junction had 8 bases not matched to a gene; V was cut back by 3 bases and J by 4 bases. This CDR3 has 15 residues. In nucleotides, the CDR3 is TGCGCCAGCAGCCAGCTTGGGACAGCACTCTATGGCTACACCTTC. Protein product: CASSQLGTALYGYTF.

The gene calls are TRBV6-6 and TRBJ1-6; 8 nucleotides match TRBD1. The V gene end was trimmed by 7 bases and the J gene end by 4 bases; junction bases not matched to a gene: 9. Germline values: CDR1 MNHNY, CDR2 SVGAGI (reference sequence). The CDR3 length is 16 residues. The CDR3 DNA reads as TGTGCCAGCACCTTACCGGGACAGGAGTATAATTCACCCCTCCACTTT. Translation: CASTLPGQEYNSPLHF.

The rearrangement joins TRBV19 to TRBJ2-1, with TRBD2 identical over 10 bases. J was trimmed by 4 bases and V by 9 bases; bases with no gene match: 6. Germline CDR1 and CDR2: LNHDA and SQIVND (reference sequence). The CDR3 extends over 14 amino acids. For the CDR3, the DNA is TGTGCCAGCGGAGCGGGAGGGCTATACAATGAGCAGTTCTTC. This codes for CASGAGGLYNEQFF.

The chain uses TRBV5-1 and TRBJ1-1; possibly TRBD1 for D (5 bases). Between the trimmed V and J ends, which lost 7 bases and 4 bases, there was a span of 17 bases. CDR1 is SGHRS, CDR2 YFSETQ, per germline. There are 14 residues in the CDR3. CDR3 DNA: TGCGCCAGCGGCCCCACGGGGGTCAGCACTGAAGCTTTCTTT. Translation gives CASGPTGVSTEAFF. Full variable domain (outside the CDR3, taken from reference TRBV5-1 and TRBJ1-1): KAGVTQTPRYLIKTRGQQVTLSCSPISGHRSVSWYQQTPGQGLQFLFEYFSETQRNKGNFPGRFSGRQFSNSRSEMNVSTLELGDSALYLCASGPTGVSTEAFFGQGTRLTVV.